The 16 T cell receptor beta chains presented below share a single source sample, sequenced in a study of cytomegalovirus exposure and HLA in healthy donors. PCR used 60 Vbeta primers and 13 Jbeta primers. Assay used: immunoSEQ multiplex PCR; TCRdb lists only in-frame clones, some missing. The sample includes approximately 190,000 clones, more than 60% of them seen just once. The sample comprised PBMCs. The receptors shown here come from a woman aged 25 to 39 in good health and CMV-seropositive.

As to this clone: A junction boundary mismatches the germline segment, possibly from a read error. The chain employs TRBV7-9 and TRBJ1-2; no firm D call. The CDR3 is made up of 12 amino acids. Per germline, CDR1 SEHNR and CDR2 FQNEAQ (reference sequence). This CDR3 reads CSSSTARYGYTF. Here the CDR3 DNA reads TGTTCCAGCAGCACAGCACGCTATGGCTACACCTTC.

This clone was detected once. The V call is TRBV5-5, the J call TRBJ1-6; 8 bases line up with TRBD1. The junction had 8 bases not matched to a gene; V was cut back by 4 bases and J by 5 bases. The CDR3 has 16 amino acids. The germline V gene has CDR1 SGHKS and CDR2 YYEKEE (reference sequence). This CDR3 is CASSLKWTGNNSPLHF. The CDR3 DNA is TGTGCCAGCAGCCTAAAATGGACAGGGAATAATTCACCCCTCCACTTT.

The V gene is TRBV7-3, the J gene TRBJ2-1; D gene unclear. Germline lookup yields CDR1 SGHTA and CDR2 FQGTGA. This CDR3 region has 13 residues. V was cut by 2 bases and J by 4 bases, with 6 bases left in between. DNA of the CDR3: TGTGCCAGCAGCTTAGACAAATACAATGAGCAGTTCTTC. It is translated as CASSLDKYNEQFF.

This sequence joins TRBV4-1 and TRBJ1-4; perhaps TRBD1 as D (6 bases). Germline CDR1 and CDR2: MGHRA and YSYEKL. This CDR3 has 15 amino acids. The V end was cut by 7 bases, the J end by 1 base, with 13 bases between. This CDR3 reads CASKSRQETNEKLFF. In nucleotides, the CDR3 is TGCGCCAGCAAGTCCCGACAGGAAACTAATGAAAAACTGTTTTTT.

The chain uses TRBV11-2 and TRBJ2-5; unclear D gene. CDR3 size: 11 residues. Germline CDR1 is SGHAT and CDR2 is FQNNGV. V lost 3 bases, J lost 4 bases, and 3 bases lay in between. In DNA form, the CDR3 reads TGTGCCAGCAGCTTCGTAGAGACCCAGTACTTC. Translation: CASSFVETQYF.

The table lists this clone with a few counts. The chain has TRBV6-5 and TRBJ2-7; possibly TRBD1 for D (6 bases). V was cut by 0 bases and J by 4 bases, with 7 bases left in between. This CDR3 is 13 amino acids long. CDR1 MNHEY and CDR2 SVGAGI come from the germline V gene. In nucleotides, the CDR3 is TGTGCCAGCAGTTACTCGGACAGATACGAGCAGTACTTC. Its protein is CASSYSDRYEQYF.

The rearrangement links TRBV7-9 to TRBJ2-1; 14 nucleotides match TRBD2. Trimming at V came to 5 bases and at J to 3 bases, leaving 9 bases not matched to a gene. CDR3 length: 18 amino acids. Germline lookup yields CDR1 SEHNR and CDR2 FQNEAQ (reference sequence). CDR3 residues: CASSPGTSGSFIYNEQFF. In nucleotides, the CDR3 is TGTGCCAGCAGCCCCGGGACTAGCGGGAGTTTCATCTACAATGAGCAGTTCTTC.

The rearrangement links TRBV15 to TRBJ2-7, with 8 nucleotides matching TRBD1. The germline gives CDR1 LNHNV, CDR2 YYDKDF (reference sequence). Losses at the gene ends were 3 bases for V and 5 bases for J; bases not matched to a gene: 6. CDR3 length equals 14 residues. The CDR3 region is CATSSRQGNDEQYF. CDR3 DNA: TGTGCCACCAGCAGTCGACAGGGGAACGACGAGCAGTACTTC.

This chain joins TRBV28 and TRBJ2-5; 12 nucleotides match TRBD2. CDR1 is MDHEN, CDR2 SYDVKM, per germline. The junction had 9 bases not matched to a gene; V was cut back by 5 bases and J by 5 bases. The CDR3 has 16 amino acids. The CDR3 DNA reads as TGTGCCAGCAGTAGGGGACTAGCGGGTATTGCGGAGACCCAGTACTTC. Amino acid sequence: CASSRGLAGIAETQYF.

V gene TRBV30 combines with J gene TRBJ1-1; D is unresolved. In germline, CDR1 is GTSNPN, CDR2 SVGIG (reference sequence). Deletions cut 6 bases from V and 7 bases from J, with 6 bases between. This CDR3 comprises 9 residues. The CDR3 DNA reads TGTGCCTGTACAGATGAAGCTTTCTTT. It encodes CACTDEAFF.

The chain carries TRBV27 and TRBJ2-7; D possibly corresponds to TRBD2 (6 bases). CDR3 length equals 19 residues. The V gene's germline CDR1 is MNHEY and CDR2 SMNVEV (reference sequence). The V end was cut by 0 bases, the J end by 3 bases, with 24 bases between. In DNA form, the CDR3 reads TGTGCCAGCAGTTTATCGTGGGAACCGGGACTTCGGGGAGGCTACGAGCAGTACTTC. Translation: CASSLSWEPGLRGGYEQYF.

The chain has TRBV6-5 and TRBJ2-1; perhaps TRBD2 as D (5 bases). Per the germline V gene, CDR1 is MNHEY and CDR2 is SVGAGI. This CDR3 region has 15 residues. Trimming took off 4 bases at V and 0 bases at J, with 10 bases between the two ends. The CDR3 sequence: CASSSRDSSYNEQFF. CDR3 DNA: TGTGCCAGCAGTTCCCGGGATAGCTCCTACAATGAGCAGTTCTTC.

This chain uses TRBV18 with TRBJ2-7; a possible D gene is TRBD1 (6 bases). Trimming cost V 4 bases and J 6 bases, with 19 bases left between them. The germline gives CDR1 KGHSH, CDR2 LQKENI. The CDR3 consists of 15 residues. The CDR3 reads CASSQVHLGGIEQYF. The CDR3 DNA is TGTGCCAGCTCACAGGTACACCTAGGGGGAATCGAGCAGTACTTC.

The V gene is TRBV5-4, the J gene TRBJ1-2; no clear D. Trimming took 0 bases from V and 1 from J, leaving 7 bases between them. The CDR3 loop spans 14 amino acids. The germline gives CDR1 SGHNT, CDR2 YYREEE (reference sequence). The CDR3 DNA is TGTGCCAGCAGCTTGGACAACCGTAACTATGGCTACACCTTC. Its translation is CASSLDNRNYGYTF.

This chain joins TRBV7-9 and TRBJ1-2, with TRBD1 identical over 7 bases. Germline values: CDR1 SEHNR, CDR2 FQNEAQ (reference sequence). The CDR3 sequence is 14 residues long. Losses at the gene ends were 0 bases for V and 8 bases for J; bases not matched to a gene: 6. CDR3 residues: CASSLAGQIMGYTF. Here the CDR3 DNA reads TGTGCCAGCAGCTTAGCGGGACAGATTATGGGCTACACCTTC.

V usage is TRBV4-2 and J usage is TRBJ2-7, with D possibly TRBD2 on 6 matching bases. Deletions cut 1 base from V and 0 bases from J, with 10 bases between. This CDR3 spans 15 amino acids. Per germline, CDR1 LGHNA and CDR2 YNFKEQ. Here the CDR3 reads CASSQAASASYEQYF. The CDR3 DNA reads as TGTGCCAGCAGCCAAGCTGCTAGCGCCTCCTACGAGCAGTACTTC.